The rows below give T cell receptor beta chains drawn from one sample of a study of vaccination and CD4 T cells after COVID-19. MiXCR was run by TCRdb on the PCR reads, yielding one entry per CDR3 protein. The sample yields some 5,900 distinct CDR3 sequences, under 60% seen once. Their specific antigens are unknown. The sequenced sample was CD4+ T cells from blood, cultured in vitro. These receptors came from a human donor who had recovered from COVID-19. The CDR3 runs from the conserved cysteine through the conserved F or W. D genes are given only for firm matches. Some rows mark clone size as missing; the rest say once, few, many or name a class of expanded clone.

V gene	clone size	D gene	J gene	CDR3 DNA	CDR3 protein
TRBV20-1	-	TRBD1	TRBJ1-1	TGCAGTGCTAGCCCCCTGACAGGGGACACTGAAGCTTTCTTT	CSASPLTGDTEAFF
TRBV19	-	-	TRBJ2-7	TGTGCCAGTAGTACGGGACTCCGCTACGAGCAGTACTTC	CASSTGLRYEQYF
TRBV2	-	TRBD2	TRBJ2-1	TGTGCCAGCAGTGAAGAGCGGGGGGTATACAATGAGCAGTTCTTC	CASSEERGVYNEQFF
TRBV19	-	-	TRBJ2-7	TGTGCCAGTAGTATCCTTTGGGGGGACGGGGGCGACGAGCAGTACTTC	CASSILWGDGGDEQYF
TRBV19	-	TRBD2	TRBJ2-1	TGTGCCAGTAGTATCAGCGGGGGGACCTACAATGAGCAGTTCTTC	CASSISGGTYNEQFF
TRBV7-3	few	TRBD1	TRBJ2-5	TGTGCCAGCAGCTTAATTCTACCGGACAGGGCCCGACAAGAGACCCAGTACTTC	CASSLILPDRARQETQYF
TRBV11-3	-	TRBD2	TRBJ2-5	TGTGCCAGCAGCATGGCGGGGGGGGAGGAGACCCAGTACTTC	CASSMAGGEETQYF
TRBV19	-	TRBD2	TRBJ2-7	TGTGCCAGTAGTGAGACTAGCGATTTAGGCTACGAGCAGTACTTC	CASSETSDLGYEQYF
TRBV7-2	few	TRBD1	TRBJ1-5	TGTGCCAGCAGCTTCTCCGGGACAGACAATCAGCCCCAGCATTTT	CASSFSGTDNQPQHF
TRBV6-9	-	TRBD2	TRBJ2-1	TGTGCCAGCAGTTCCCAACTAGCGGGGGGTCCCAGCTCCTACAATGAGCAGTTCTTC	CASSSQLAGGPSSYNEQFF
TRBV20-1	few	-	TRBJ1-2	TGCAGTGCTAGTCCCGATGAGTTGGGCTATGGCTACACCTTC	CSASPDELGYGYTF
TRBV4-1	-	TRBD2	TRBJ2-1	TGCGCCAGCAGCCAAGATTCCCTAGCGGGAGTCAACAATGAGCAGTTCTTC	CASSQDSLAGVNNEQFF
TRBV5-1	-	-	TRBJ1-6	TGCGCCAGCAGCTTGGACAGGGTAGCGAATTCACCCCTCCACTTT	CASSLDRVANSPLHF